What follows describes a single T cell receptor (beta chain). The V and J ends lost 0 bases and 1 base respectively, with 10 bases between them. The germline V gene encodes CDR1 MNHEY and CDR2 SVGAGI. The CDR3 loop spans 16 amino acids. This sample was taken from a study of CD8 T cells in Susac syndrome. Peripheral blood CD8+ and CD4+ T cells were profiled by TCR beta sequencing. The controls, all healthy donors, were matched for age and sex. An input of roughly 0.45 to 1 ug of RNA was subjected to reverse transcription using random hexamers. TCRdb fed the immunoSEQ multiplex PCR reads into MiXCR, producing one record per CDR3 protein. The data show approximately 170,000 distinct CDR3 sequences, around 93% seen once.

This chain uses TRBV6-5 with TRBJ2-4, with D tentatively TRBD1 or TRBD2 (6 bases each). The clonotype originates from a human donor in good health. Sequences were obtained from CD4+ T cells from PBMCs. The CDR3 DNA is TGTGCCAGCAGTTACTCGGGGGGCGCGGCCAAAAACATTCAGTACTTC. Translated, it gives CASSYSGGAAKNIQYF.